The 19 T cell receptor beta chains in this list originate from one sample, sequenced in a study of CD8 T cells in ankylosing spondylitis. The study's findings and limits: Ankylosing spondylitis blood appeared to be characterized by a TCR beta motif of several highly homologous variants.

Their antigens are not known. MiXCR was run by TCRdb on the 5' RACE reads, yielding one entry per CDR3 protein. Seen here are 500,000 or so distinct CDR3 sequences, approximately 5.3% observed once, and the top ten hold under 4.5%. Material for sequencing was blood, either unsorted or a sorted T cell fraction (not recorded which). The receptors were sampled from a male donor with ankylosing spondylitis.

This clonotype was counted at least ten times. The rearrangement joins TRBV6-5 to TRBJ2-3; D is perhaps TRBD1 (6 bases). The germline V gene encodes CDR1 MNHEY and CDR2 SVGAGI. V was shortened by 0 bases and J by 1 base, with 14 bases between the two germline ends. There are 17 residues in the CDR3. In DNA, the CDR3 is TGTGCCAGCAGTTACTCAGCTGGGGGCGGACGCACAGATACGCAGTATTTT. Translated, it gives CASSYSAGGGRTDTQYF.

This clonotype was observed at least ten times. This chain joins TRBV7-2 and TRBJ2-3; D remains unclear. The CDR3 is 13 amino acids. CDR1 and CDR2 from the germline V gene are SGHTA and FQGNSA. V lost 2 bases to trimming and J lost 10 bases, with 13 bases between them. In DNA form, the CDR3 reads TGTGCCAGCAGCTTATCCTTGGAGACTCCGCAGTATTTT. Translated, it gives CASSLSLETPQYF. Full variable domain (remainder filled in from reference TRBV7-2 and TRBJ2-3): GAGVSQSPSNKVTEKGKDVELRCDPISGHTALYWYRQSLGQGLEFLIYFQGNSAPDKSGLPSDRFSAERTGGSVSTLTIQRTQQEDSAVYLCASSLSLETPQYFGPGTRLTVL.

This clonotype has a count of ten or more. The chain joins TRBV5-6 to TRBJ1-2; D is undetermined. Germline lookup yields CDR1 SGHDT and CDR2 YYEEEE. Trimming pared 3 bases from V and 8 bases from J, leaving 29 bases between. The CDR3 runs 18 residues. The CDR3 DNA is TGTGCCAGCAGCTCATATCGAATCTATAGCAGGCTTCGGGGAGGCTACACCTTC. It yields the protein CASSSYRIYSRLRGGYTF.

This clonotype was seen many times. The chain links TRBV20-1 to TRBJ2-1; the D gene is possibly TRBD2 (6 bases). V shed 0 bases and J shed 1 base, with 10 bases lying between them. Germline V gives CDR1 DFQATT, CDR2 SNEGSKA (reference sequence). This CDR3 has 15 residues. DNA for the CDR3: TGCAGTGCTAGAGATTCGAGCGGGTCCTACAATGAGCAGTTCTTC. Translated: CSARDSSGSYNEQFF.

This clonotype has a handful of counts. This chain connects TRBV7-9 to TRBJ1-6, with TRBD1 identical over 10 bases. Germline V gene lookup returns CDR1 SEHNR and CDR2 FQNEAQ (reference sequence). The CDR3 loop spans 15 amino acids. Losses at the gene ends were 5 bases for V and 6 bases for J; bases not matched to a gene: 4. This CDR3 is CASSPDRGLNSPLHF. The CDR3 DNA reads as TGTGCCAGCAGCCCAGACAGGGGGCTTAATTCACCCCTCCACTTT.

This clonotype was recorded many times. The CDR3 bases are TGCGCCAGCAGCTTGGCCTCCTCCCAAGAGACCCAGTACTTC. The encoded protein is CASSLASSQETQYF. The genes are TRBV5-1 and TRBJ2-5; D gene uncertain. CDR3 length: 14 amino acids. Germline values: CDR1 SGHRS, CDR2 YFSETQ. Trimming pared 0 bases from V and 1 base from J, leaving 7 bases between.

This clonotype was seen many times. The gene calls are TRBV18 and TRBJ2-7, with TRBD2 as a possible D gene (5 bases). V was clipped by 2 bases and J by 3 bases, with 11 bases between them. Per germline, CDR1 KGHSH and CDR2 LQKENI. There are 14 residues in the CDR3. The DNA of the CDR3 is TGTGCCAGCTCACCAAATGAGGGAATCTACGAGCAGTACTTC. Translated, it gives CASSPNEGIYEQYF.

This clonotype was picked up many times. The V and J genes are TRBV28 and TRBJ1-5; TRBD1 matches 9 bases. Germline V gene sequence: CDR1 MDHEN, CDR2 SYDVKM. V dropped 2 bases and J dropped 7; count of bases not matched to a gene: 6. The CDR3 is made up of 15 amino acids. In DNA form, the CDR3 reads TGTGCCAGCAGTTTACTGGGACAGGGTCGACAGCCCCAGCATTTT. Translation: CASSLLGQGRQPQHF.

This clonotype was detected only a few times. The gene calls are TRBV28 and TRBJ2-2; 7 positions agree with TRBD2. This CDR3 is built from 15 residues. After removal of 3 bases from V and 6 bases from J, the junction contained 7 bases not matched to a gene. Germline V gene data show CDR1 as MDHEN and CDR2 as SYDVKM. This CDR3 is CASSLMVGRSGELFF. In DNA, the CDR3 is TGTGCCAGCAGTTTGATGGTCGGGAGGTCCGGGGAGCTGTTTTTT. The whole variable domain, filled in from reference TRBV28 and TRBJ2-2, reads DVKVTQSSRYLVKRTGEKVFLECVQDMDHENMFWYRQDPGLGLRLIYFSYDVKMKEKGDIPEGYSVSREKKERFSLILESASTNQTSMYLCASSLMVGRSGELFFGEGSRLTVL.

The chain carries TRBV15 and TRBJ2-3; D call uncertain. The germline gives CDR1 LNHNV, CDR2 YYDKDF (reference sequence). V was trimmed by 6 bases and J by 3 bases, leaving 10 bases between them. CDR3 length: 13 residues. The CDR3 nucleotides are TGTGCCACCAGTAGATTGAGGACAGATACGCAGTATTTT. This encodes CATSRLRTDTQYF.

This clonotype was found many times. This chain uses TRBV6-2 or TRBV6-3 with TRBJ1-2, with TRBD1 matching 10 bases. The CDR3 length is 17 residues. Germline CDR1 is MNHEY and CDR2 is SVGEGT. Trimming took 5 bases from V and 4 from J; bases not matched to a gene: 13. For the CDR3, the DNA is TGTGCCAGCAGTCTGCGAGGGACAGGGGACGATCGCTATGGCTACACCTTC. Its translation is CASSLRGTGDDRYGYTF.

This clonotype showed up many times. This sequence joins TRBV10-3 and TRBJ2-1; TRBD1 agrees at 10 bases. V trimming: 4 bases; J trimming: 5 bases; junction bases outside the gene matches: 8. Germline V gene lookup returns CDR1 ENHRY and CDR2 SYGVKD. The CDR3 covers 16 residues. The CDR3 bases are TGTGCCATCAGTGGGACAGGGGGGCGTACTAACAATGAGCAGTTCTTC. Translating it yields CAISGTGGRTNNEQFF.

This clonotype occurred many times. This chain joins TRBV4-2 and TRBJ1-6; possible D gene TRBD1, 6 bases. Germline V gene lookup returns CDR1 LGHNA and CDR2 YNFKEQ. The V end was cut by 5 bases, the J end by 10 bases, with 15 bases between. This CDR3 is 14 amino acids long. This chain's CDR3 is CASSTQGSASPLHF. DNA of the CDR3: TGTGCCAGCAGCACGCAGGGGTCGGCCTCACCCCTCCACTTT.

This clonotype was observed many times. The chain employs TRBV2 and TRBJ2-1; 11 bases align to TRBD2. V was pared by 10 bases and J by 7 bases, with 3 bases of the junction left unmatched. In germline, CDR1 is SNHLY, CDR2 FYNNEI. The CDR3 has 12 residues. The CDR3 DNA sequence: TGTGCCACACGACTAGCGGGAAATGAGCAGTTCTTC. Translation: CATRLAGNEQFF.

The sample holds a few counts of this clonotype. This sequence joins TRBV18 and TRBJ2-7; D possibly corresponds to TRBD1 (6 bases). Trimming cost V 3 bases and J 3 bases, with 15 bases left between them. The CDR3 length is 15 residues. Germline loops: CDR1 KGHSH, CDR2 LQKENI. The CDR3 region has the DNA TGTGCCAGCTCACCCTCGGGGCAGGGGTACTACGAGCAGTACTTC. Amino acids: CASSPSGQGYYEQYF.

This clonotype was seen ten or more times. The CDR3 sequence: CASSVGGGGSDTQYF. CDR3 in DNA: TGTGCCAGCAGCGTAGGAGGGGGCGGGTCAGATACGCAGTATTTT. The rearrangement joins TRBV9 to TRBJ2-3; 7 bases are a match to TRBD1. Germline CDR1 reads SGDLS; CDR2 reads YYNGEE. The CDR3 extends over 15 amino acids. The V and J ends lost 0 bases and 4 bases, in that order; junction bases with no gene match: 5.

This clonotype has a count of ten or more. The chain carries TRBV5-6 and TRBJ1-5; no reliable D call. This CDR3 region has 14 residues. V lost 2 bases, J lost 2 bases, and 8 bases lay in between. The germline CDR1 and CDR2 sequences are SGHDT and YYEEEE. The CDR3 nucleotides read TGTGCCAGCAGCTTTTGGCAGGGCAATCAGCCCCAGCATTTT. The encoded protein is CASSFWQGNQPQHF. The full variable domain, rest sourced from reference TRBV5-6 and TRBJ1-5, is DAGVTQSPTHLIKTRGQQVTLRCSPKSGHDTVSWYQQALGQGPQFIFQYYEEEERQRGNFPDRFSGHQFPNYSSELNVNALLLGDSALYLCASSFWQGNQPQHFGDGTRLSIL.

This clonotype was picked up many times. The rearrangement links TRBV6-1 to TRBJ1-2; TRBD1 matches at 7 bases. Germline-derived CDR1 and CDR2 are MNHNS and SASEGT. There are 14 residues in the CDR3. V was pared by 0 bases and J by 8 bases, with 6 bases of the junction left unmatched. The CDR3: CASSEATGSGGYTF. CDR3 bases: TGTGCCAGCAGTGAAGCGACAGGGTCCGGCGGCTACACCTTC.

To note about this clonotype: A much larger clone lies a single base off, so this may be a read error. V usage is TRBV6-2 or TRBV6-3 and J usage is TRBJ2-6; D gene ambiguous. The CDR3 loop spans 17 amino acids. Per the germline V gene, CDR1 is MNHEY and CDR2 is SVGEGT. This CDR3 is CASSPTWWSSGVNVLTF. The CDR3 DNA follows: TGTGCCAGCAGCCCGACATGGTGGAGCTCTGGGGTCAACGTCCTGACTTTC.